The text below deals with one T cell receptor beta chain. The CDR3 runs to 13 residues. V gave up 9 bases and J gave up 5 bases; unmatched junction bases: 7. From germline, CDR1 is SEHNR and CDR2 FQNEAQ (reference sequence). Using its own MiXCR run on the 5' RACE reads, TCRdb lists one record per CDR3 protein. This sample yields 500,000 to 650,000 distinct CDR3 sequences, of which about a fifth are seen a single time; around 0.48% belongs to the top ten. This sample is drawn from a study of identical twins. These same data were also listed under a study on yellow fever vaccine responses in identical twins.

The clonotype comes from a woman under 30 in good health. Sequencing was performed on CD4+ T cells sorted from blood. The chain employs TRBV7-9 and TRBJ2-1, with 7 bases aligning to TRBD2. Here the CDR3 reads CASLVAGNNEQFF. DNA for the CDR3: TGTGCCAGTCTGGTAGCGGGTAACAATGAGCAGTTCTTC.